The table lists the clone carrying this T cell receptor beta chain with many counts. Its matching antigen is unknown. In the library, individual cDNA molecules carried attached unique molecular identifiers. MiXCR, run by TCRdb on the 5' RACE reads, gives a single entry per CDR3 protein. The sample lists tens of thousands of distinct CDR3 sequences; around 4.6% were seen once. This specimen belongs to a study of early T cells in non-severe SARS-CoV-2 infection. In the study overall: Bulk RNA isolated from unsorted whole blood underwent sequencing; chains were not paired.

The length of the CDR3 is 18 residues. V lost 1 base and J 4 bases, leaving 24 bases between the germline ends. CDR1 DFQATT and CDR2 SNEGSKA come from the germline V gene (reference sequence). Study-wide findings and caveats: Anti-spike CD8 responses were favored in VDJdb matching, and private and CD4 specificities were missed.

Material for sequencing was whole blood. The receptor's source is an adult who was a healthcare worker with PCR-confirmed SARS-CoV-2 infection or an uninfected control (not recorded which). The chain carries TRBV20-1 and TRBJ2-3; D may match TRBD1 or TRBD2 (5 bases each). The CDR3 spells CSARGTQRGGQVADTQYF. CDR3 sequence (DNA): TGCAGTGCTAGAGGCACACAGAGGGGCGGCCAAGTCGCAGATACGCAGTATTTT.